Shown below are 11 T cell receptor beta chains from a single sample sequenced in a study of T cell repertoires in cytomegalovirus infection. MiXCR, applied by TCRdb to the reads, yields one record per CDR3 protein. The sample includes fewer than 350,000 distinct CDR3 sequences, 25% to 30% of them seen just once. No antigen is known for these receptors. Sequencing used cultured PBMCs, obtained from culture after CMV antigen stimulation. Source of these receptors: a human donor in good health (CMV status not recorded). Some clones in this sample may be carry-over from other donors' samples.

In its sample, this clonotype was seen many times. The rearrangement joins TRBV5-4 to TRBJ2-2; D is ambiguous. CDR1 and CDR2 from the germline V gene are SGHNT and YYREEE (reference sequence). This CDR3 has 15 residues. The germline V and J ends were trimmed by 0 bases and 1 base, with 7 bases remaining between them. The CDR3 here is CASSLAIGNTGELFF. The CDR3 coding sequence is TGTGCCAGCAGCTTGGCCATAGGGAACACCGGGGAGCTGTTTTTT. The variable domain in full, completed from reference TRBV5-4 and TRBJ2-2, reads ETGVTQSPTHLIKTRGQQVTLRCSSQSGHNTVSWYQQALGQGPQFIFQYYREEENGRGNFPPRFSGLQFPNYSSELNVNALELDDSALYLCASSLAIGNTGELFFGEGSRLTVL.

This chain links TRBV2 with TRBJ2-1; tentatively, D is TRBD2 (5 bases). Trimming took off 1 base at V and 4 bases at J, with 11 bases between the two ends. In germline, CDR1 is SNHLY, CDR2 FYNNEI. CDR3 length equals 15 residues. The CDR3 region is CASSEERDRYNEQFF. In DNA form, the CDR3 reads TGTGCCAGCAGTGAAGAGAGGGATCGGTACAATGAGCAGTTCTTC.

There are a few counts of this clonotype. The CDR3 DNA sequence: TGTGCCAGCAGTGTTAACTGGGGGGGCGGAAACACCATATATTTT. As protein: CASSVNWGGGNTIYF. The genes are TRBV6-5 and TRBJ1-3, with D maybe TRBD1 (6 bases). CDR3 size: 15 residues. The V gene's germline CDR1 is MNHEY and CDR2 SVGAGI. Trimming removed 5 bases from V and 4 bases from J, with 15 bases in between.

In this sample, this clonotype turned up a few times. In nucleotides, the CDR3 is TGTGCCAGCGGATCCAATACAGGGGTATTGGGTGAAGCTTTCTTT. Its protein product is CASGSNTGVLGEAFF. This sequence joins TRBV12-3 or TRBV12-4 and TRBJ1-1; the match to TRBD1 covers 7 bases. V trimming: 8 bases; J trimming: 7 bases; junction bases outside the gene matches: 16. The CDR3 runs to 15 residues.

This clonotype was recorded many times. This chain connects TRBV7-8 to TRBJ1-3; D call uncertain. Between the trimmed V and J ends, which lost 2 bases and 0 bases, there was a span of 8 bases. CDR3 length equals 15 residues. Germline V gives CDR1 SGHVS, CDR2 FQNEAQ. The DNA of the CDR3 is TGTGCCAGCAGCTTAAGCTGGGGCTCTGGAAACACCATATATTTT. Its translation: CASSLSWGSGNTIYF. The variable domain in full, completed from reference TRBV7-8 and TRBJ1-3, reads GAGVSQSPRYKVAKRGQDVALRCDPISGHVSLFWYQQALGQGPEFLTYFQNEAQLDKSGLPSDRFFAERPEGSVSTLKIQRTQQEDSAVYLCASSLSWGSGNTIYFGEGSWLTVV.

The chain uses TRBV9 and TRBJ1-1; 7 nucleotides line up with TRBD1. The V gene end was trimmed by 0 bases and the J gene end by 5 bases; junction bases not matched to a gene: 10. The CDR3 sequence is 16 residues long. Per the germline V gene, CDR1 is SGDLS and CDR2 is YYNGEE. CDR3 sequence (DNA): TGTGCCAGCAGCGTAGGGGGGACAGTGGGCCGGACTGAAGCTTTCTTT. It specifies CASSVGGTVGRTEAFF. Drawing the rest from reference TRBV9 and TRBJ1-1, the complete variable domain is DSGVTQTPKHLITATGQRVTLRCSPRSGDLSVYWYQQSLDQGLQFLIQYYNGEERAKGNILERFSAQQFPDLHSELNLSSLELGDSALYFCASSVGGTVGRTEAFFGQGTRLTVV.

CDR3 coding DNA: TGTGCCATCAGTGATAAACAGGCTGGGGCCAACGTCCTGACTTTC. This encodes CAISDKQAGANVLTF. The chain recombines TRBV10-3 with TRBJ2-6; possibly TRBD1 for D (5 bases). V lost 3 bases and J lost 2, with 8 bases in between. The germline V gene encodes CDR1 ENHRY and CDR2 SYGVKD. This CDR3 is built from 15 residues.

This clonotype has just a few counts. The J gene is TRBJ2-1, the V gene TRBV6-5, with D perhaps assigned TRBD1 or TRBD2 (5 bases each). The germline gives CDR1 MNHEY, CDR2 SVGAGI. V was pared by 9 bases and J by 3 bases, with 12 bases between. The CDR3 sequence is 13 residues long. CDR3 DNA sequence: TGTGCCAGTCGGGGCGGGCGCTACAATGAGCAGTTCTTC. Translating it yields CASRGGRYNEQFF.

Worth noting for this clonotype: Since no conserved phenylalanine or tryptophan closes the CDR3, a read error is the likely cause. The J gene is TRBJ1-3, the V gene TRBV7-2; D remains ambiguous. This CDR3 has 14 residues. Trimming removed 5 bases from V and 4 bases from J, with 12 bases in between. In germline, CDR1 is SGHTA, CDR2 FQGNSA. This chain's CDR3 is CASSLTGIGNTIYI. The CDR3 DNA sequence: TGTGCCAGCAGCCTCACGGGGATAGGAAACACCATATATATT.

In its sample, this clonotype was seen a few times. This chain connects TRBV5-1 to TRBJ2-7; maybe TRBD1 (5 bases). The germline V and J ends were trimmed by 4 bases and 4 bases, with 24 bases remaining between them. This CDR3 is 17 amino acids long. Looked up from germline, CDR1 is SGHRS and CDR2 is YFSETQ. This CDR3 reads CASSPGLGRANLYEQYF. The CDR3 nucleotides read TGCGCCAGCAGCCCTGGGCTGGGCAGGGCGAATCTTTACGAGCAGTACTTC.

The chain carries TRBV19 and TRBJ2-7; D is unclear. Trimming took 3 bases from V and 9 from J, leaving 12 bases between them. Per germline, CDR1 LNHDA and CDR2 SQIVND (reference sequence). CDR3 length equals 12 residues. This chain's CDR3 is CASSIQQGWQYF. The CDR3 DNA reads TGTGCCAGTAGTATCCAACAAGGGTGGCAGTACTTC.